This T cell receptor (beta chain) emerged from a study of cytomegalovirus exposure and HLA in healthy donors. Use of 60 Vbeta and 13 Jbeta primers characterized the PCR. The table came from immunoSEQ multiplex PCR; TCRdb's copy has only in-frame clones and leaves some out. Among about 130,000 clones, approximately 71% were seen once, and the ten largest hold 2% to 2.5%. The CDR3 has 15 amino acids. V was pared by 1 base and J by 2 bases, with 12 bases between. CDR1 and CDR2 (germline): SGHTA, FQGNSA. This TCR was recovered from a man in his thirties or forties in good health and CMV-seronegative. Specimen: PBMCs. The gene calls are TRBV7-2 and TRBJ2-7, with D maybe TRBD2 (5 bases). The CDR3, as DNA: TGTGCCAGCAGCTTAGTTGTAGGGCGGGCCTACGAGCAGTACTTC. It codes for CASSLVVGRAYEQYF.